Each of the 16 T cell receptor beta chains below was sequenced from the same sample in a study of spatial heterogeneity in lung cancer. Time point described: blood at routine non-recurrence follow-up after resection. TCRdb used MiXCR to reprocess the 5' RACE reads, holding one entry per CDR3 protein. The sample records 110,000 or so distinct CDR3 sequences, 10% to 13% being singletons. The material was PBMCs, obtained at follow-up. The receptors stem from a female donor with early-stage non-small cell lung cancer.

The CDR3 loop is CASSGRQERGGELFF. CDR3 in DNA: TGTGCCAGCAGCGGCCGACAGGAGCGAGGCGGGGAGCTGTTTTTT. The gene calls are TRBV11-2 and TRBJ2-2; the D gene is possibly TRBD1 (6 bases). The CDR3 runs to 15 residues. The ends were cut back, 5 bases at V and 7 bases at J, with 17 bases in the middle. Germline V gives CDR1 SGHAT, CDR2 FQNNGV.

This clonotype was seen at least ten times. The chain has TRBV5-4 and TRBJ2-1, with TRBD1 as a possible D gene (5 bases). Germline V gives CDR1 SGHNT, CDR2 YYREEE (reference sequence). V was shortened by 0 bases and J by 8 bases, with 12 bases between the two germline ends. This CDR3 contains 14 residues. CDR3 coding DNA: TGTGCCAGCAGCTTGGTGTCGACAGTTCATGAGCAGTTCTTC. Its translation: CASSLVSTVHEQFF.

This clonotype has just a few counts. This chain joins TRBV12-3 or TRBV12-4 and TRBJ1-1; 8 positions agree with TRBD1. The CDR3 consists of 17 residues. Trimming took 6 bases from V and 0 from J; bases not matched to a gene: 12. The CDR3 DNA reads TGTGCCAGCAGGGGGGACAGGTGGACTTCCATGAACACTGAAGCTTTCTTT. The encoded protein is CASRGDRWTSMNTEAFF.

This clonotype was seen only a few times. This sequence joins TRBV20-1 and TRBJ1-2; no clear D gene. The CDR3 contains 11 residues. Germline V CDR1 and CDR2: DFQATT, SNEGSKA (reference sequence). Trimming removed 3 bases at V and 5 bases at J, with 7 bases between. The chain's CDR3 is CSARGVYGYTF. CDR3 DNA: TGCAGTGCTAGGGGAGTATATGGCTACACCTTC.

Only a few counts were recorded for this clonotype. Germline and junction disagree at one end, which may indicate a read error. The rearrangement links TRBV19 to TRBJ1-1; perhaps TRBD1 as D (6 bases). This CDR3 has 13 residues. CDR1 is LNHDA, CDR2 SQIVND, per germline (reference sequence). CDR3 DNA: TGTGCCAGTATCGACCCCGGGGACACGGAAGCTTTCTTT. Translating gives CASIDPGDTEAFF.

This chain links TRBV18 with TRBJ1-4; TRBD1 might be the D (5 bases). Germline lookup yields CDR1 KGHSH and CDR2 LQKENI. V was cut by 3 bases and J by 0 bases, with 8 bases left in between. The CDR3 is 15 residues long. CDR3 residues: CASSPEGPTNEKLFF. The CDR3 DNA follows: TGTGCCAGCTCACCGGAGGGGCCAACTAATGAAAAACTGTTTTTT.

This clonotype was counted between two and nine times. The rearrangement uses TRBV7-9 and TRBJ2-2, with 8 bases aligning to TRBD2. CDR3 length: 16 residues. V gave up 2 bases and J gave up 2 bases; unmatched junction bases: 4. CDR1 is SEHNR, CDR2 FQNEAQ, per germline (reference sequence). CDR3 loop: CASSLKLAGNTGELFF. CDR3 bases: TGTGCCAGCAGCTTAAAGCTAGCGGGTAACACCGGGGAGCTGTTTTTT.

The chain carries TRBV5-1 and TRBJ2-3; 11 bases match TRBD2. The CDR3 loop spans 15 amino acids. The germline V gene has CDR1 SGHRS and CDR2 YFSETQ. Losses at the gene ends were 4 bases for V and 5 bases for J; bases not matched to a gene: 6. DNA for the CDR3: TGCGCCAGCAGCCCGGAACTAGCGGGAGTAGATACGCAGTATTTT. Translation gives CASSPELAGVDTQYF.

V usage is TRBV6-2 or TRBV6-3 and J usage is TRBJ2-3; maybe TRBD1 (6 bases). V lost 0 bases and J lost 7, with 11 bases in between. The CDR3 sequence is 14 residues long. The germline gives CDR1 MNHEY, CDR2 SVGEGT. CDR3 DNA sequence: TGTGCCAGCAGTTACTCGGGGACATCAAATACGCAGTATTTT. This translates into CASSYSGTSNTQYF.

This chain links TRBV28 with TRBJ2-1; D is perhaps TRBD2 (6 bases). CDR1 and CDR2 (germline): MDHEN, SYDVKM. This CDR3 spans 13 amino acids. V shed 10 bases and J shed 2 bases, with 12 bases lying between them. The CDR3 reads CATERAAYNEQFF. For the CDR3, the DNA is TGTGCCACCGAGCGGGCGGCCTACAATGAGCAGTTCTTC.

This clonotype was counted at least ten times. V and J are TRBV7-3 and TRBJ2-1, with TRBD2 matching over 10 bases. Germline V lookup: CDR1 SGHTA, CDR2 FQGTGA. The CDR3 length is 15 residues. V shed 5 bases and J 3 bases; nucleotides not matched to a gene: 4. The CDR3 spells CASSPLAGIYNEQFF. CDR3 in DNA: TGTGCCAGCAGCCCACTAGCGGGGATCTACAATGAGCAGTTCTTC.

This clonotype was seen a few times. This sequence joins TRBV18 and TRBJ2-6; no reliable D call. This CDR3 region has 16 residues. Trimming shortened V by 3 bases and J by 4 bases, and 13 bases separated the two germline ends. The V gene's germline CDR1 is KGHSH and CDR2 LQKENI. As DNA, the CDR3 is TGTGCCAGCTCACCTCCGGGTAACCTAGGGGCCAACGTCCTGACTTTC. Its protein product is CASSPPGNLGANVLTF.

The gene calls are TRBV5-1 and TRBJ2-5, with 8 nucleotides matching TRBD1. Germline lookup yields CDR1 SGHRS and CDR2 YFSETQ. V was clipped by 0 bases and J by 4 bases; unmatched bases: 14. The CDR3 spans 18 residues. The CDR3 here is CASSLVPPRTGKGETQYF. DNA for the CDR3: TGCGCCAGCAGCTTGGTGCCGCCTCGGACAGGGAAGGGAGAGACCCAGTACTTC.

The chain recombines TRBV29-1 with TRBJ2-1; D uncertain. V lost 7 bases and J lost 8, with 12 bases in between. CDR1 SQVTM and CDR2 ANQGSEA come from the germline V gene. The CDR3 loop spans 11 amino acids. CDR3 residues: CSAISWYEQFF. The CDR3 bases are TGCAGCGCCATTAGCTGGTATGAGCAGTTCTTC.

This clonotype was found a few times. V gene TRBV12-3 or TRBV12-4 combines with J gene TRBJ2-7, with unresolved D. The CDR3 is 14 amino acids. CDR3 DNA: TGTGCCAGCAGTTTAGGCACAGAGGTCTACGGGCAGTACGTC. Translating gives CASSLGTEVYGQYV.

V is TRBV25-1 and J is TRBJ2-5; 9 nucleotides line up with TRBD2. CDR3 length: 13 residues. Germline CDR1 MGHDK, CDR2 SYGVNS. V lost 8 bases, J lost 5 bases, and 6 bases stayed unmatched. DNA of the CDR3: TGTGCCAGCCCATCGCGGGAGGGGGAGACCCAGTACTTC. This translates into CASPSREGETQYF.